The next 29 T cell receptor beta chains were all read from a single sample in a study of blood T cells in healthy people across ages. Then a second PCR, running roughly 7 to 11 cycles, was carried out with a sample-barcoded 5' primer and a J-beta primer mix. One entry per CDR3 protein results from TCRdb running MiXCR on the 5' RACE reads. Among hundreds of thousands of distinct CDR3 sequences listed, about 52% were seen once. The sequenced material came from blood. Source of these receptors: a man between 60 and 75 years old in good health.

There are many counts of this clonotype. The CDR3 DNA follows: TGTGCCAGCAGTCGCACAGGGGGCTACGAGCAGTACTTC. Its protein product is CASSRTGGYEQYF. The J gene is TRBJ2-7, the V gene TRBV7-2; TRBD1 matches 8 bases. Germline V lookup: CDR1 SGHTA, CDR2 FQGNSA. This CDR3 has 13 residues. J was trimmed by 3 bases and V by 6 bases; bases with no gene match: 4.

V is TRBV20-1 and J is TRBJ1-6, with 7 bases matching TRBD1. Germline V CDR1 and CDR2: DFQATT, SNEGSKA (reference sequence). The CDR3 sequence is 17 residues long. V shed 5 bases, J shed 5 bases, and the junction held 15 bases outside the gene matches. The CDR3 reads CSAQGGGKVGNNSPLHF. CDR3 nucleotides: TGCAGTGCTCAGGGGGGGGGGAAGGTGGGGAATAATTCACCCCTCCACTTT.

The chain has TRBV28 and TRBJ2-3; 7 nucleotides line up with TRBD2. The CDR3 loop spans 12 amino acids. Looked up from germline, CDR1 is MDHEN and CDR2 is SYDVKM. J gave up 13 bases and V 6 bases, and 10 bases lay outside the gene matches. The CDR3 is CASSLGLADKYF. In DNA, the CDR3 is TGTGCCAGCAGCCTAGGGCTAGCGGACAAGTATTTT.

This CDR3 reads CSAGTHSAGEQYF. The CDR3 nucleotides are TGCAGTGCCGGGACACATTCGGCGGGGGAGCAGTACTTC. V gene TRBV20-1 combines with J gene TRBJ2-7, with D perhaps TRBD1 or TRBD2 (6 bases each). The CDR3 extends over 13 amino acids. Trimming shortened V by 6 bases and J by 7 bases, and 19 bases separated the two germline ends. Germline V gene sequence: CDR1 DFQATT, CDR2 SNEGSKA (reference sequence).

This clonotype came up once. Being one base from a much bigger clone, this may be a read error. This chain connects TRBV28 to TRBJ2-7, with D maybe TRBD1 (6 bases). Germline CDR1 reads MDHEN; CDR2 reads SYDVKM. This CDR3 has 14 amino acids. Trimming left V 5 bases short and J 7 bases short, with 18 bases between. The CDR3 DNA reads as TGTGCCAGCAGTATAGACAGGTACCCTAAGGAGCAGTACTTC. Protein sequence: CASSIDRYPKEQYF.

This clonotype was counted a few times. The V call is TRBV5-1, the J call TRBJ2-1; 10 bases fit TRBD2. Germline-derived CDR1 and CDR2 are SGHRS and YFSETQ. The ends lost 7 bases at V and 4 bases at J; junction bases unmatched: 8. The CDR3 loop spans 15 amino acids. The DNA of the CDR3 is TGCGCCAGCCGGAGCAATAGCGGGGGGTACAATGAGCAGTTCTTC. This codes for CASRSNSGGYNEQFF.

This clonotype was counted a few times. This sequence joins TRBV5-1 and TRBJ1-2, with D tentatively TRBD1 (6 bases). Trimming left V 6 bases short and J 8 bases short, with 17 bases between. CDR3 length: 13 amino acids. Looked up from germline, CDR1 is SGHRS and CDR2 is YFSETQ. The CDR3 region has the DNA TGCGCCAGCACCGGCGCCGGGACACTAGGCTACACCTTC. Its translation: CASTGAGTLGYTF.

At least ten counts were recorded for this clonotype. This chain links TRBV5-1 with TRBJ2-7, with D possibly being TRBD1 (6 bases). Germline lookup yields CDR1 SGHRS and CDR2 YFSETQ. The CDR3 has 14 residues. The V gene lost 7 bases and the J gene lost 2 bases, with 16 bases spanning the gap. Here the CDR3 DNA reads TGCGCCAGCGGCACCGGGCAGGGGACCTACGAGCAGTACTTC. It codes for CASGTGQGTYEQYF.

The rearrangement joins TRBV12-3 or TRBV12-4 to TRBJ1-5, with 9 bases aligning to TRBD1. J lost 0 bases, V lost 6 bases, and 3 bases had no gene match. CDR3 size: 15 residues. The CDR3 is CASRGQGLSNQPQHF. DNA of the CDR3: TGTGCCAGCAGGGGACAGGGACTTAGCAATCAGCCCCAGCATTTT.

CDR3 sequence: CASGGRGRLDGELFF. CDR3 nucleotide sequence: TGTGCCAGCGGGGGAAGGGGGCGTCTCGACGGGGAGCTGTTTTTT. The chain links TRBV27 to TRBJ2-2, with TRBD1 identical over 7 bases. Germline V CDR1 and CDR2: MNHEY, SMNVEV (reference sequence). This CDR3 contains 15 residues. The ends lost 8 bases at V and 7 bases at J; junction bases unmatched: 13.

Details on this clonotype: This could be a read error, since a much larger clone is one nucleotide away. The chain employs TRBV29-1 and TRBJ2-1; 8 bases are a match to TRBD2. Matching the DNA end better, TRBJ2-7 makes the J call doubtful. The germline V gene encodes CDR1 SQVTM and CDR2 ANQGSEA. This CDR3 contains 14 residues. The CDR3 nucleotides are TGCAGCGTTGAGGGGACTAGGAACTACAATGAGCAGTACTTC. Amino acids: CSVEGTRNYNEQYF.

CDR3 coding DNA: TGCAGTGCTAGAGGGACGGGGGATGAAAAACTGTTTTTT. It codes for CSARGTGDEKLFF. This rearrangement joins TRBV20-1 to TRBJ1-4; a weak D match, TRBD1 (5 bases). Germline V gene lookup returns CDR1 DFQATT and CDR2 SNEGSKA (reference sequence). V was cut by 1 base and J by 6 bases, with 9 bases left in between. This CDR3 is 13 amino acids long.

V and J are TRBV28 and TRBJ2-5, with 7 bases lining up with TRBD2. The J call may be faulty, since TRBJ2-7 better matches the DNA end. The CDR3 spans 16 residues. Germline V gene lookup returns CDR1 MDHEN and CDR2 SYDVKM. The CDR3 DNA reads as TGTGCCAGCAGTTTATACAGCGGGGCCTCCAACTACGAGCAGTACTTC. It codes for CASSLYSGASNYEQYF.

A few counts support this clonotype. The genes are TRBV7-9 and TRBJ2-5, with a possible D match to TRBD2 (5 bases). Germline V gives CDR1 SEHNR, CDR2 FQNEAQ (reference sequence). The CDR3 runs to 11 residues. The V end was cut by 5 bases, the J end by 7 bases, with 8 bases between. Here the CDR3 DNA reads TGTGCCAGCAGCCCGGGGTGGACCCAGTACTTC. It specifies CASSPGWTQYF. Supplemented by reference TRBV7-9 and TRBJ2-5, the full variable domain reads DTGVSQNPRHKITKRGQNVTFRCDPISEHNRLYWYRQTLGQGPEFLTYFQNEAQLEKSRLLSDRFSAERPKGSFSTLEIQRTEQGDSAMYLCASSPGWTQYFGPGTRLLVL.

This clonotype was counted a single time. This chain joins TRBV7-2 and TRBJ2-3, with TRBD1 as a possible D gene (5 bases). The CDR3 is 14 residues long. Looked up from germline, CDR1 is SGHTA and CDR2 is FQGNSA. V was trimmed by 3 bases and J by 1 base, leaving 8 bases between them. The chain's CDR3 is CASSFKGGTDTQYF. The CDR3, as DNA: TGTGCCAGCAGCTTTAAAGGGGGCACAGATACGCAGTATTTT.

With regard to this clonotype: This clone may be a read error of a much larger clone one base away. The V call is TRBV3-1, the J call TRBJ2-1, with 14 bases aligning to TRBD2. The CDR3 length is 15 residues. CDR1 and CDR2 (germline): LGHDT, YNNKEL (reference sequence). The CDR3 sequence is CASHRGLAGDNKQFF. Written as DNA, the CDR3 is TGTGCCAGCCACCGGGGACTAGCGGGGGACAATAAGCAGTTCTTC.

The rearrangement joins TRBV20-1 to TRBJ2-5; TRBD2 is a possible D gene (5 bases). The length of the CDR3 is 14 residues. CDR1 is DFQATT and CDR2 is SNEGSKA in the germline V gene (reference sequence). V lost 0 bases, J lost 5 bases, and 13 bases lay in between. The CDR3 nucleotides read TGCAGTGCTAGAGATAGGCTAGCCAGGGAGACCCAGTACTTC. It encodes CSARDRLARETQYF.

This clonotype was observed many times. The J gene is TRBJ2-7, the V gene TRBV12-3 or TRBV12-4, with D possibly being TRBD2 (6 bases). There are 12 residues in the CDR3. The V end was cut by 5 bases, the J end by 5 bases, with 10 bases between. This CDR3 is CASSLPGDEQYF. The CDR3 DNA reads TGTGCCAGCAGTCTCCCGGGGGACGAGCAGTACTTC.

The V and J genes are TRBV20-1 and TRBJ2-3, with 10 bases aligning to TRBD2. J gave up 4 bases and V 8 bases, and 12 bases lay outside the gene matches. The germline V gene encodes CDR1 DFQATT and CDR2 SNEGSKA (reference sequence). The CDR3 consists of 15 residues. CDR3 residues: CSTLEMSGRADTQYF. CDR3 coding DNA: TGCAGTACCTTAGAGATGAGCGGGAGGGCAGATACGCAGTATTTT.

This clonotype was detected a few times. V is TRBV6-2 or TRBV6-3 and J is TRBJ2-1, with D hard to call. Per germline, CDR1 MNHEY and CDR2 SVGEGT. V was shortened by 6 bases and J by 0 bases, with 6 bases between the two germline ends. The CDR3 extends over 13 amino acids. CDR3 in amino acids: CASSWSSYNEQFF. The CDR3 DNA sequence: TGTGCCAGCAGCTGGAGCTCCTACAATGAGCAGTTCTTC.

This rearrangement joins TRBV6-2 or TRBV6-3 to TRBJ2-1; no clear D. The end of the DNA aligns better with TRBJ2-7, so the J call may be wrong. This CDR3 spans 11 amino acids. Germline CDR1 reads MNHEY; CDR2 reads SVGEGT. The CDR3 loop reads CAILAYNEQYF. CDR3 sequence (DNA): TGTGCCATTCTTGCCTACAATGAGCAGTACTTC.

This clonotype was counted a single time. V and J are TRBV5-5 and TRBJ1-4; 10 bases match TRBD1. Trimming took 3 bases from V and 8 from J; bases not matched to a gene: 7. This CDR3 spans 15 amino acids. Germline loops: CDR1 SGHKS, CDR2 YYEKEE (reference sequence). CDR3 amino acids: CASSSPGQGYEKLFF. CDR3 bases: TGTGCCAGCAGCTCGCCGGGACAGGGGTACGAAAAACTGTTTTTT.

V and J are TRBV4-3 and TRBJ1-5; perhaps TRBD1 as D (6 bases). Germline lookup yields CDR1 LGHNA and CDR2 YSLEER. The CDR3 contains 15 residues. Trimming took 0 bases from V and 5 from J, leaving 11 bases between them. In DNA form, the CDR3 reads TGCGCCAGCAGCCAAGAGGGCAGGGGAGATCAGCCCCAGCATTTT. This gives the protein CASSQEGRGDQPQHF.

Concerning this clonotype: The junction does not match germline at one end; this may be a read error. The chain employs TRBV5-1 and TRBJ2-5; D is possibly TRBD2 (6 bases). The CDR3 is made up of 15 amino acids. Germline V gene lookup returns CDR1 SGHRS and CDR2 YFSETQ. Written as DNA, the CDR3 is TGCGCCAGCACCTTGGGGGGACTTCCACAAGAGACCCAGTACTTC. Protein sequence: CASTLGGLPQETQYF. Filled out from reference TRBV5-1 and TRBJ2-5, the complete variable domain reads KAGVTQTPRYLIKTRGQQVTLSCSPISGHRSVSWYQQTPGQGLQFLFEYFSETQRNKGNFPGRFSGRQFSNSRSEMNVSTLELGDSALYLCASTLGGLPQETQYFGPGTRLLVL.

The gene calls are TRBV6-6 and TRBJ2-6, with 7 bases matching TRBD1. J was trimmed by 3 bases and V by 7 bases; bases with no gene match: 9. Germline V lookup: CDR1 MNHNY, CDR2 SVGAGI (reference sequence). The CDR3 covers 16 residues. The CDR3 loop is CASTITGQRGANVLTF. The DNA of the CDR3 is TGTGCCAGCACTATAACGGGACAGCGTGGGGCCAACGTCCTGACTTTC.

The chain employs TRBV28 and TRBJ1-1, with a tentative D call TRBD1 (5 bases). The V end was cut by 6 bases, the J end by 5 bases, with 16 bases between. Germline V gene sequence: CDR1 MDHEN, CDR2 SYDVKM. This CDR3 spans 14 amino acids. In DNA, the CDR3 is TGTGCCAGCAGGAATGACGGGGGGTTTACTGAAGCTTTCTTT. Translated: CASRNDGGFTEAFF.

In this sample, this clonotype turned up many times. CDR3 protein: CAWSSGRRSYEQYF. Here the CDR3 DNA reads TGTGCCTGGAGTAGCGGCAGGCGCTCCTACGAGCAGTACTTC. The chain has TRBV30 and TRBJ2-7; D might be TRBD2 (5 bases). The CDR3 is 14 amino acids. V shed 2 bases and J shed 0 bases, with 11 bases lying between them. Germline lookup yields CDR1 GTSNPN and CDR2 SVGIG (reference sequence).

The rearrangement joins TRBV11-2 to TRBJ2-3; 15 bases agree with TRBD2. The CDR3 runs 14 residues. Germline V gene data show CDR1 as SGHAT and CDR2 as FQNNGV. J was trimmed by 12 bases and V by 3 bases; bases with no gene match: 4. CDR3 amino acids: CASSFGLAGGPQYF. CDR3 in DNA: TGTGCCAGCAGCTTCGGACTAGCGGGGGGGCCCCAGTATTTT.

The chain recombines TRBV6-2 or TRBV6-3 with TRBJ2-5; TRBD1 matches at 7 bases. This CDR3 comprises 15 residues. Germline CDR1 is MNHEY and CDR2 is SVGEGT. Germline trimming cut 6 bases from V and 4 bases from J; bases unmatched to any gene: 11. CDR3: CASRPLGDRPETQYF. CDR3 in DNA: TGTGCCAGCAGACCACTAGGGGACAGACCAGAGACCCAGTACTTC.